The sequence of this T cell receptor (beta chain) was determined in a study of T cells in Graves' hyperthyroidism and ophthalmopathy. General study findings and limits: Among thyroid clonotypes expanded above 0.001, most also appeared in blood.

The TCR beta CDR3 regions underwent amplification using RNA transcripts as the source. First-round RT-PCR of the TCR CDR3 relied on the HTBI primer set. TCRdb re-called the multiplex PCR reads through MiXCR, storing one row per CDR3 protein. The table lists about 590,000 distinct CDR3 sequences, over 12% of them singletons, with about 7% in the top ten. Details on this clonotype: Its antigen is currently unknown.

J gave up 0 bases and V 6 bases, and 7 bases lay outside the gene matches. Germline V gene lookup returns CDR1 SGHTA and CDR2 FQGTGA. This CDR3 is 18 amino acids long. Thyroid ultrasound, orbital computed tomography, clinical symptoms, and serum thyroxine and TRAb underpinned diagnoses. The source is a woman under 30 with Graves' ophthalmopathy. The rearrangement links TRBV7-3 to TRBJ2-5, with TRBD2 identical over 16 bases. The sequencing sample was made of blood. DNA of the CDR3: TGTGCCAGCAGTTCCGGGACTAGCGGGAGGGCGGACCAAGAGACCCAGTACTTC. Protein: CASSSGTSGRADQETQYF.